Following are 16 T cell receptor beta chains from one sample sequenced in a study of blood T cell repertoires in COVID-19. Only in-frame clones appear in the TCRdb table, and some are missing; sequencing was by immunoSEQ multiplex PCR. The sample has roughly 54,000 clones; more than 90% are singletons. The sequenced material came from peripheral blood. These receptors came from a man aged 45-65 years with acute or convalescent COVID-19.

This chain uses TRBV18 with TRBJ1-3, with TRBD1 identical over 7 bases. The V segment lost 4 bases and the J segment 0 bases; nucleotides outside the gene matches: 6. Germline CDR1 is KGHSH and CDR2 is LQKENI. The CDR3 is 16 residues long. CDR3 sequence: CASSLGTADSGNTIYF. CDR3 bases: TGTGCCAGCTCACTCGGGACAGCAGACTCTGGAAACACCATATATTTT.

The J gene is TRBJ2-4, the V gene TRBV6-4, with D possibly being TRBD2 (5 bases). The V end was cut by 3 bases, the J end by 1 base, with 16 bases between. This CDR3 comprises 17 residues. CDR1 and CDR2 from the germline V gene are MRHNA and SNTAGT. The CDR3 region has the DNA TGTGCCAGCAGTGAGGGAGTGGGCGGCACGGCCAAAAACATTCAGTACTTC. This encodes CASSEGVGGTAKNIQYF.

The chain is built from TRBV18 and TRBJ2-4; possibly TRBD1 for D (5 bases). The CDR3 covers 13 residues. Trimming stripped 4 bases from V and 1 base from J, with 5 bases between. Germline values: CDR1 KGHSH, CDR2 LQKENI. The chain's CDR3 is CASSQGAKNIQYF. The CDR3 DNA follows: TGTGCCAGCTCACAGGGGGCCAAAAACATTCAGTACTTC. Full variable domain (rest looked up from reference TRBV18 and TRBJ2-4): NAGVMQNPRHLVRRRGQEARLRCSPMKGHSHVYWYRQLPEEGLKFMVYLQKENIIDESGMPKERFSAEFPKEGPSILRIQQVVRGDSAAYFCASSQGAKNIQYFGAGTRLSVL.

The CDR3 spells CAWSWQGKNEQYF. For the CDR3, the DNA is TGTGCCTGGAGTTGGCAGGGGAAGAACGAGCAGTACTTC. The chain couples TRBV30 to TRBJ2-7; D perhaps matches TRBD1 (6 bases). Trimming shortened V by 2 bases and J by 5 bases, and 13 bases separated the two germline ends. Germline lookup yields CDR1 GTSNPN and CDR2 SVGIG (reference sequence). This CDR3 is 13 amino acids long. The variable domain in full, with the rest retrieved from reference TRBV30 and TRBJ2-7, is SQTIHQWPATLVQPVGSPLSLECTVEGTSNPNLYWYRQAAGRGLQLLFYSVGIGQISSEVPQNLSASRPQDRQFILSSKKLLLSDSGFYLCAWSWQGKNEQYFGPGTRLTVT.

V gene TRBV5-1 combines with J gene TRBJ2-3; 10 positions match TRBD1. The V gene's germline CDR1 is SGHRS and CDR2 YFSETQ. CDR3 length: 14 residues. V dropped 4 bases and J dropped 8; count of bases not matched to a gene: 7. CDR3 in amino acids: CASSRGQGEGTQYF. The CDR3 region has the DNA TGCGCCAGCAGCCGTGGACAGGGGGAAGGTACGCAGTATTTT.

The rearrangement uses TRBV7-9 and TRBJ2-7; D is unclear. Trimming left V 9 bases short and J 9 bases short, with 15 bases between. CDR1 is SEHNR, CDR2 FQNEAQ, per germline (reference sequence). The CDR3 sequence is 11 residues long. CDR3 bases: TGTGCCAGTGGGCAACCAAGCCCGCAGTACTTC. Translating it yields CASGQPSPQYF. Filled out from reference TRBV7-9 and TRBJ2-7, the complete variable domain reads DTGVSQNPRHKITKRGQNVTFRCDPISEHNRLYWYRQTLGQGPEFLTYFQNEAQLEKSRLLSDRFSAERPKGSFSTLEIQRTEQGDSAMYLCASGQPSPQYFGPGTRLTVT.

The chain couples TRBV30 to TRBJ1-2; D gene uncertain. Trimming removed 3 bases at V and 4 bases at J, with 15 bases between. Germline lookup yields CDR1 GTSNPN and CDR2 SVGIG (reference sequence). This CDR3 contains 14 residues. The CDR3 DNA is TGTGCCTGGAGCGCCAGAGGGCACGCCTATGGCTACACCTTC. Protein product: CAWSARGHAYGYTF.

The chain carries TRBV6-6 and TRBJ1-4, with TRBD1 identical over 8 bases. Germline loops: CDR1 MNHNY, CDR2 SVGAGI (reference sequence). Losses at the gene ends were 5 bases for V and 6 bases for J; bases not matched to a gene: 8. The CDR3 loop spans 15 amino acids. CDR3 DNA sequence: TGTGCCAGCAGTAACCGACAGGGGAGTGATGAAAAACTGTTTTTT. Translation: CASSNRQGSDEKLFF.

This sequence joins TRBV6-5 and TRBJ2-1, with TRBD2 identical over 9 bases. V gave up 8 bases and J gave up 3 bases; unmatched junction bases: 8. This CDR3 comprises 15 residues. CDR1 and CDR2 from the germline V gene are MNHEY and SVGAGI. CDR3 amino acids: CASGRLAELYNEQFF. In DNA form, the CDR3 reads TGTGCCAGCGGTAGACTAGCGGAGCTCTACAATGAGCAGTTCTTC.

V usage is TRBV5-1 and J usage is TRBJ2-1, with 7 bases lining up with TRBD1. Germline lookup yields CDR1 SGHRS and CDR2 YFSETQ. This CDR3 region has 17 residues. Trimming removed 3 bases from V and 1 base from J; junction bases left unmatched: 10. DNA of the CDR3: TGCGCCAGCAGCTCTTACAGGGGTGAAGGGTCCTACAATGAGCAGTTCTTC. This sequence encodes CASSSYRGEGSYNEQFF. The full variable domain, its missing parts supplied by reference TRBV5-1 and TRBJ2-1, is KAGVTQTPRYLIKTRGQQVTLSCSPISGHRSVSWYQQTPGQGLQFLFEYFSETQRNKGNFPGRFSGRQFSNSRSEMNVSTLELGDSALYLCASSSYRGEGSYNEQFFGPGTRLTVL.

The V gene is TRBV6-5, the J gene TRBJ1-2; D remains ambiguous. V was shortened by 6 bases and J by 12 bases, with 14 bases between the two germline ends. Germline V lookup: CDR1 MNHEY, CDR2 SVGAGI. This CDR3 region has 11 residues. CDR3 DNA sequence: TGTGCCAGCAGGAGCGGACGGCTTCACACCTTC. Amino acids: CASRSGRLHTF.

The chain joins TRBV5-6 to TRBJ1-4, with TRBD1 as a possible D gene (6 bases). The germline V gene encodes CDR1 SGHDT and CDR2 YYEEEE. V was trimmed by 4 bases and J by 7 bases, leaving 20 bases between them. CDR3 length: 16 residues. The CDR3 DNA is TGTGCCAGCAGCGGACAGACGGGTGCTAGCGGTGAAAAACTGTTTTTT. As protein: CASSGQTGASGEKLFF.

This chain uses TRBV27 with TRBJ1-6, with 8 bases matching TRBD1. The trim removed 6 bases at V and 5 bases at J, leaving 6 bases unmatched. CDR3 size: 15 residues. The germline gives CDR1 MNHEY, CDR2 SMNVEV (reference sequence). CDR3 residues: CASSLGQGNNSPLHF. The CDR3 region has the DNA TGTGCCAGCAGCTTAGGACAGGGAAATAATTCACCCCTCCACTTT.

In the case of this clone: In the same sample, other DNA sequences code for this CDR3. V usage is TRBV3-1 (or the pseudogene TRBV3-2) and J usage is TRBJ1-5; D may be TRBD1 (6 bases). Germline CDR1 LGHDT, CDR2 YNNKEL (reference sequence). The length of the CDR3 is 15 residues. The V end lost 1 base, the J end lost 0 bases, and 7 bases lay between the germline ends. CDR3 bases: TGTGCCAGCAGCCAAGGACAGGATAGCAATCAGCCCCAGCATTTT. Translation gives CASSQGQDSNQPQHF.

This clone was counted between two and nine times. This chain uses TRBV2 with TRBJ2-7; 8 bases are a match to TRBD2. With V trimmed by 6 bases and J by 0 bases, 4 bases remained unmatched. Germline assignment: CDR1 SNHLY and CDR2 FYNNEI. This CDR3 is built from 14 residues. The DNA for the CDR3 is TGTGCCAGCAGCGCGACTAGCGCCTCCTACGAGCAGTACTTC. Encoded protein: CASSATSASYEQYF.

This clone was detected only a few times. This sequence joins TRBV6-6 and TRBJ1-5, with 7 bases identical to TRBD1. CDR3 length: 16 amino acids. The germline CDR1 and CDR2 sequences are MNHNY and SVGAGI (reference sequence). V lost 5 bases and J lost 0; bases outside the gene matches: 7. The CDR3 spells CASSTTGQLSNQPQHF. The CDR3 bases are TGTGCCAGCAGTACAACGGGACAGCTTAGCAATCAGCCCCAGCATTTT.